These 5 T cell receptor beta chains were sequenced from one sample in a study of cytomegalovirus exposure and HLA in healthy donors (dated by TCRdb to 2017 to 2019). The library was prepared using the immunoSEQ multiplex PCR assay. For the multiplex PCR, a mixture combining 60 forward primers for TCR Vbeta segments and 13 reverse primers for TCR Jbeta segments was used. Entries here come from immuneACCESS through TCRdb and include only in-frame sequences with V and J called. Some clones fail to appear in such tables; in the studies checked, an unresolved V gene covers under half of the shortfall, and the cause of the remainder is unknown. Counted in this sample were approximately 170,000 clones; around four fifths of them appeared once. The top ten constitute 9.7% of the sample. Input material: PBMCs. The receptors come from a man younger than 35 in good health and CMV-seropositive.

The chain couples TRBV28 to TRBJ2-2; TRBD2 is a possible D gene (5 bases). The germline CDR1 and CDR2 sequences are MDHEN and SYDVKM. V gave up 3 bases and J gave up 8 bases, with 19 bases separating them. This CDR3 spans 16 amino acids. CDR3 bases: TGTGCCAGCAGTTTCAGGTCGGCGGGTCCTGGGGGGGAGCTGTTTTTT. Translating it yields CASSFRSAGPGGELFF.

The chain recombines TRBV9 with TRBJ1-2; the D gene is possibly TRBD1 (6 bases). Germline V gives CDR1 SGDLS, CDR2 YYNGEE. This CDR3 region has 15 residues. V was shortened by 0 bases and J by 4 bases, with 13 bases between the two germline ends. The CDR3 DNA sequence: TGTGCCAGCAGCGTAGATCCAGGGGAGGGCTATGGCTACACCTTC. This sequence encodes CASSVDPGEGYGYTF.

The chain is built from TRBV11-2 and TRBJ2-7, with unresolved D. CDR3 size: 11 residues. With 7 bases removed from V and 7 bases from J, the gap between germline ends came to 11 bases. Per the germline V gene, CDR1 is SGHAT and CDR2 is FQNNGV. CDR3 region: CASNSGGEQYF. The CDR3 nucleotides read TGTGCCAGCAATTCGGGTGGGGAGCAGTACTTC.

The gene calls are TRBV2 and TRBJ2-3; 8 bases fit TRBD1. V shed 7 bases, J shed 4 bases, and the junction held 10 bases outside the gene matches. Germline V lookup: CDR1 SNHLY, CDR2 FYNNEI. The CDR3 loop spans 15 amino acids. The CDR3 region is CASILGTGVSDTQYF. The CDR3, as DNA: TGTGCCAGCATACTCGGGACAGGCGTCTCAGATACGCAGTATTTT.

Worth noting for this clone: The missing conserved phenylalanine or tryptophan at the end of this CDR3 makes a read error likely. The gene calls are TRBV19 and TRBJ1-6, with unresolved D. There are 13 residues in the CDR3. Germline CDR1 is LNHDA and CDR2 is SQIVND (reference sequence). V was cut by 5 bases and J by 7 bases, with 9 bases left in between. The CDR3 reads CASSVTGNSPLHL. The CDR3, as DNA: TGTGCCAGTAGTGTGACGGGGAATTCACCCCTCCACCTT.